This T cell receptor (beta chain) emerged from a study of beta chain features in type 1 diabetes listed by TCRdb under 2018. Study-wide context: Mean age, gender distribution, total cell number and subset yield were not different between patients and healthy donors. Across all samples, 107,917,701 sorted cells were examined, and cell number per subset correlated strongly with RNA yield. In the study, recently diagnosed type 1 diabetes patients and matched healthy donors were compared on the TCRB repertoires of their sorted circulating CD4+ T cell subsets. Regulatory and stem cell-like memory subsets were obtained from only 8 patients and roughly eight healthy donors, while naive and central memory subsets were obtained from all 30 or so donors. Overall results and qualifications from the work: Shorter templates might have been favored by PCR, but patient and control samples were amplified and corrected together, so both groups would have been affected equally by any skew. Naive, central memory and regulatory TCRB repertoires appeared more similar among patients than among healthy donors. Because the HLA sub-analyses included only small numbers of individuals, any influence of HLA type on TCRB rearrangement was left unresolved. Type 1 diabetes patients showed a moderate but significant shortening of TCRB CDR3 length in all four CD4+ subsets. Because cDNA was sequenced instead of genomic DNA, activated cells with high expression could be over-represented, although the groups did not differ in activation or CD3 levels. Patients with type 1 diabetes made fewer insertions and deleted more nucleotides at VDJ recombination sites, implying thymic rearrangement abnormalities.

About this clone: What antigen it recognizes has not been identified. Nothing much larger sits one base from this clone, and base qualities are not available.

The entire isolated RNA was reverse transcribed using the High Capacity cDNA Reverse Transcription Kit, and thus expressed TCRB transcripts were sequenced. Naive, central memory and regulatory T cell samples underwent deep immunoSEQ sequencing, averaging around 3.6 million total reads per sample. Sorted cells were lysed in RLT buffer and RNA was extracted with DNase-treated RNeasy Micro or Mini kits, depending on cell number. To prevent cross-contamination, each cell subset was processed individually, whereas patient and healthy donor samples were processed jointly. The immunoSEQ multiplex PCR was used to amplify TCRB sequences from cDNA, generating 87-bp fragments that spanned the CDR3 region. Sequencing of the amplicons was performed on the Illumina HiSeq platform. In the original analysis: PCR bias was computationally corrected using synthetic template baselines, reads within Hamming distance 2 were collapsed, and singletons that could not be merged were discarded. By aligning reads against IMGT, V, D and J genes, CDR3 length, and insertions or deletions at six rearrangement sites were assigned. Within each subset, clonotype counts were normalized to the number of sorted cells before true diversity and Gini coefficients were calculated with the tcR R package. Repertoire sharing was quantified using the overlap coefficient calculated on TCRB nucleotide sequences. As a proxy for the pre-selection repertoire, out-of-frame TCRB sequences from naive cells were analyzed. TCRdb mirrors the immuneACCESS table, restricted to in-frame sequences. Some clones are absent from its copies; in checked studies, under half trace to an unresolved V gene, and the reason for the others is unknown. The D gene and trimming were derived from the DNA, and the V and J assignments and clone size from that table. In this sample the table shows around 500,000 clones, roughly 30% of which occur a single time. The ten biggest clones cover around 0.065% of the sample.

From each donor, a single peripheral blood sample of about 110 mL on average was drawn into heparinised tubes. A BD FACSAria II and a panel including CD45RO, CCR7, CD25, CD127, CD95 and CD27 were used to sort naive, central memory, regulatory and stem cell-like memory CD4+ T cells. Purity was above 98% for every sorted population. Right away, PBMCs were isolated by Lymphoprep density gradient centrifugation and were stained directly, with no culture step. So that batch effects would be minimized, each experiment stained and sorted samples in pairs, pairing one healthy donor with one patient. Measured from the cysteine to the phenylalanine, the CDR3 is 14 residues long. Solely the CDR3 DNA is kept, with 42 bases framed from the first base. Cut back by 5 bases and 4 bases, the V and J ends lie 15 bases apart. The CDR1 and CDR2 encoded by the germline V gene are SGDLS and YYNGEE.

The sequenced sample was naive CD4+ T cells from blood. The intended sense of this specimen's cell subset or site label: true naive CD4+ T cells. This sequence was found in a man between 18 and 35 years old in good health. The chain is made from TRBV9 and TRBJ1-2, and perhaps TRBD1 as D gene, on 5 matching bases. The CDR3 sequence is CASRTGVFLYGYTF. The bases are TGTGCCAGCAGAACAGGAGTTTTCCTCTATGGCTACACCTTC.